This TCR beta chain was recorded in a study of tumor-infiltrating lymphocytes in primary liver carcinoma. Co-extraction yielded RNA and DNA from around 20-30 mg of unsorted bulk tissue. This CDR3 region has 13 residues. Per the germline V gene, CDR1 is SQVTM and CDR2 is ANQGSEA. After removal of 8 bases from V and 9 bases from J, the junction contained 11 bases not matched to a gene. This clonotype has ten or more counts. Synthesis of TCR beta cDNA was carried out from approximately 470 ng total RNA with a constant-region primer. A slightly modified ARM-PCR protocol with three nested multiplex PCR rounds produced these TCR beta libraries. The first two PCR rounds, roughly 9 cycles each, used TRBV1-TRBV30 forward primers and a C-beta reverse primer. TCRdb ran MiXCR on the multiplex PCR reads and lists one entry per CDR3 protein. This table holds about 100,000 distinct CDR3 sequences, under 70% found once.

The TCR comes from a woman aged 55 to 70 with primary liver carcinoma and hepatitis B virus infection. This chain joins TRBV29-1 and TRBJ2-1; 9 nucleotides line up with TRBD2. The sequencing input was liver tumor tissue from sampling region 2. The subset: tumor region T2, inferior pole. CDR3 DNA sequence: TGCAGCACTAAAGCGGGAGGTTTCGGTGAGCAGTTCTTC. As protein: CSTKAGGFGEQFF.